The clone carrying this TCR beta chain came up many times. Its target is unknown. The CDR3 spans 15 residues. Germline V lookup: CDR1 SGHRS, CDR2 YFSETQ. V was clipped by 5 bases and J by 3 bases; unmatched bases: 6. The record originates from a study of blood T cells in healthy people across ages. Study-level results: Unsorted PBMC input precluded a conclusive naive versus antigen-experienced comparison. Naive T cell percentage showed a strong correlation with the diversity of TCR beta. Long-lived donors exceeded aged donors in naive CD4+ cells and diversity.

Alongside a J-beta primer mix, a sample-barcoded 5' primer served in a second PCR lasting about 6 to 12 cycles. Via MiXCR, TCRdb re-called the 5' RACE reads, giving one row per CDR3 protein. The table shows hundreds of thousands of distinct CDR3 sequences, with 32% occurring only once. Sample: blood. This TCR derives from a woman over 75 in good health. The chain uses TRBV5-1 and TRBJ2-1; 9 bases map to TRBD1. CDR3 DNA: TGCGCCAGCAGGCTCACGGGACAGGGCTACAATGAGCAGTTCTTC. It is translated as CASRLTGQGYNEQFF.